This paragraph reports one T cell receptor beta chain. Methods used by the authors: Amplified reference gene primers provided the basis for estimating nucleated cell counts. Some clones are missing from TCRdb's copy, which holds only in-frame ones; the method was immunoSEQ multiplex PCR. For V, J and clone size, that table is used; D and trimming come from the DNA. The data show 140,000 or so clones, with over 65% seen just once and roughly 4.8% held by the top ten. The data are from a study of blood T cell repertoires in COVID-19. As for the study in general: Samples came from the United States, Italy and Spain, spanning acute and convalescent COVID-19. PBMCs, B-cell-depleted T cells, or T cells provided the cDNA or gDNA that made up the material.

This sequence originates from a human donor in a cohort sampled during active COVID-19. The specimen sequenced was peripheral blood.

Written as DNA, the CDR3 is TGTGCCAGCAGCCCGGCTAGCGGGGGGCCCTACGAGCAGTACTTC. Translation gives CASSPASGGPYEQYF. This chain uses TRBV11-2 with TRBJ2-7, with 11 bases fitting TRBD2. The CDR3 has 15 residues. With V trimmed by 5 bases and J by 2 bases, 5 bases remained unmatched. Germline CDR1 and CDR2: SGHAT and FQNNGV. The variable domain in full, with the rest retrieved from reference TRBV11-2 and TRBJ2-7, is EAGVAQSPRYKIIEKRQSVAFWCNPISGHATLYWYQQILGQGPKLLIQFQNNGVVDDSQLPKDRFSAERLKGVDSTLKIQPAKLEDSAVYLCASSPASGGPYEQYFGPGTRLTVT.